Listed below are T cell receptor beta chains from one sample, sequenced in a study of cytomegalovirus exposure and HLA in healthy donors. Here immunoSEQ multiplex PCR was the method, and the copy in TCRdb shows in-frame clones only, minus some. Of 150,000 to 200,000 clones in the sample, 80% are singletons; the top ten hold 4% to 5%. Source material: PBMCs. These receptors originate from a man aged 25 to 40 in good health and CMV-seronegative. The CDR3 runs from the conserved cysteine through the conserved F or W. A D gene is named only where the DNA matches it firmly. Not all rows give a size; the values are once, few, many and, for expanded clones, a class.

J gene: TRBJ2-1; V gene: TRBV29-1; clone size: few; D gene: TRBD2; CDR3 protein: CSPRTSNNEQFF; CDR3 DNA: TGCAGCCCCCGGACTAGCAACAATGAGCAGTTCTTC
J gene: TRBJ1-6; V gene: TRBV6-5; clone size: -; D gene: -; CDR3 protein: CASSSTDTLYNSPLHF; CDR3 DNA: TGTGCCAGCAGTTCCACAGATACCCTCTATAATTCACCCCTCCACTTT
J gene: TRBJ2-5; V gene: TRBV19; clone size: -; D gene: TRBD2; CDR3 protein: CASSVFLGREVQSTQYF; CDR3 DNA: TGTGCCAGTAGTGTCTTCCTAGGGCGGGAGGTTCAGTCGACCCAGTACTTC
J gene: TRBJ2-7; V gene: TRBV7-9; clone size: once; D gene: -; CDR3 protein: CASSSFDLLSPPYEQYF; CDR3 DNA: TGTGCCAGCAGCTCCTTTGACCTTCTTAGCCCTCCCTACGAGCAGTACTTC
J gene: TRBJ2-1; V gene: TRBV28; clone size: once; D gene: -; CDR3 protein: CASSFSRYNEQFF; CDR3 DNA: TGTGCCAGCAGTTTCTCCCGGTACAATGAGCAGTTCTTC
J gene: TRBJ1-5; V gene: TRBV7-2; clone size: -; D gene: TRBD1; CDR3 protein: CASSLAARGQEQPQHF; CDR3 DNA: TGTGCCAGCAGCTTAGCGGCCAGGGGGCAGGAGCAGCCCCAGCATTTT
J gene: TRBJ1-1; V gene: TRBV5-6; clone size: -; D gene: -; CDR3 protein: CASSYSTGNTEAFF; CDR3 DNA: TGTGCCAGCAGCTACTCGACAGGGAACACTGAAGCTTTCTTT
J gene: TRBJ2-7; V gene: TRBV7-6; clone size: -; D gene: -; CDR3 protein: CASSPQTGNIYEQYF; CDR3 DNA: TGTGCCAGCAGCCCCCAGACTGGCAATATCTACGAGCAGTACTTC
J gene: TRBJ2-1; V gene: TRBV30; clone size: -; D gene: -; CDR3 protein: CAWSEDSYNEQFF; CDR3 DNA: TGTGCCTGGAGTGAAGACAGTTACAATGAGCAGTTCTTC
J gene: TRBJ2-1; V gene: TRBV19; clone size: -; D gene: TRBD1; CDR3 protein: CASSSGPRTGYRYNEQFF; CDR3 DNA: TGTGCCAGTAGTTCAGGCCCAAGGACAGGGTATAGGTACAATGAGCAGTTCTTC
J gene: TRBJ1-2; V gene: TRBV30; clone size: -; D gene: -; CDR3 protein: CAWSDTLIHTF; CDR3 DNA: TGTGCCTGGAGTGACACGCTGATCCACACCTTC
J gene: TRBJ2-2; V gene: TRBV7-2; clone size: -; D gene: TRBD2; CDR3 protein: CASSSRLAITGELFF; CDR3 DNA: TGTGCCAGCAGCTCCCGACTAGCCATCACCGGGGAGCTGTTTTTT
J gene: TRBJ1-3; V gene: TRBV2; clone size: -; D gene: TRBD1; CDR3 protein: CASSGDSPSGNTIYF; CDR3 DNA: TGTGCCAGCAGTGGGGACAGCCCCTCTGGAAACACCATATATTTT
J gene: TRBJ1-5; V gene: TRBV7-9; clone size: -; D gene: TRBD1; CDR3 protein: CASSFQGGNNQPQHF; CDR3 DNA: TGTGCCAGCAGCTTCCAAGGGGGCAACAATCAGCCCCAGCATTTT
J gene: TRBJ1-1; V gene: TRBV7-9; clone size: -; D gene: -; CDR3 protein: CASSSIGTCEAFF; CDR3 DNA: TGTGCCAGCAGCTCGATTGGGACATGTGAGGCTTTCTTT
J gene: TRBJ2-7; V gene: TRBV4-1; clone size: -; D gene: TRBD2; CDR3 protein: CASSPAGGGPYEQYF; CDR3 DNA: TGCGCCAGCAGCCCAGCGGGAGGCGGGCCCTACGAGCAGTACTTC
J gene: TRBJ2-7; V gene: TRBV6-5; clone size: once; D gene: -; CDR3 protein: CASHQPRGGEQYF; CDR3 DNA: TGTGCCAGCCACCAGCCAAGGGGAGGCGAGCAGTACTTC
J gene: TRBJ1-1; V gene: TRBV6-1; clone size: -; D gene: -; CDR3 protein: CASSEGRDRGAFF; CDR3 DNA: TGTGCCAGCAGTGAAGGACGCGACAGAGGAGCTTTCTTT
J gene: TRBJ1-4; V gene: TRBV27; clone size: -; D gene: TRBD1; CDR3 protein: CASSSPGQGRGQLFF; CDR3 DNA: TGTGCCAGCAGTTCCCCGGGACAGGGAAGAGGACAACTGTTTTTT
J gene: TRBJ2-2; V gene: TRBV7-9; clone size: few; D gene: -; CDR3 protein: CASSYAGKTGELFF; CDR3 DNA: TGTGCCAGCAGCTATGCAGGGAAGACCGGGGAGCTGTTTTTT
J gene: TRBJ1-5; V gene: TRBV4-1; clone size: -; D gene: -; CDR3 protein: CASSQTLQSNQPQHF; CDR3 DNA: TGCGCCAGCAGCCAAACTTTACAGTCCAATCAGCCCCAGCATTTT
J gene: TRBJ2-6; V gene: TRBV9; clone size: -; D gene: -; CDR3 protein: CASSNYPSSGANVLTF; CDR3 DNA: TGTGCCAGCAGCAATTACCCGAGCTCTGGGGCCAACGTCCTGACTTTC
J gene: TRBJ1-5; V gene: TRBV28; clone size: -; D gene: -; CDR3 protein: CATDKDGNQPQHF; CDR3 DNA: TGTGCCACCGACAAGGATGGCAATCAGCCCCAGCATTTT
J gene: TRBJ2-3; V gene: TRBV7-9; clone size: -; D gene: -; CDR3 protein: CALSTDTQYF; CDR3 DNA: TGTGCCTTAAGCACAGATACGCAGTATTTT
J gene: TRBJ2-1; V gene: TRBV5-1; clone size: -; D gene: TRBD1; CDR3 protein: CASSSDRAAARGDEQFF; CDR3 DNA: TGCGCCAGCAGCTCAGACAGGGCCGCGGCAAGAGGGGATGAGCAGTTCTTC
J gene: TRBJ2-4; V gene: TRBV27; clone size: few; D gene: -; CDR3 protein: CASRATGMLAKNIQYF; CDR3 DNA: TGTGCCAGCAGAGCCACGGGAATGCTAGCCAAAAACATTCAGTACTTC
J gene: TRBJ2-6; V gene: TRBV7-2; clone size: -; D gene: -; CDR3 protein: CASSSSSGANVLTF; CDR3 DNA: TGTGCCAGCAGCTCGAGCTCTGGGGCCAACGTCCTGACTTTC
J gene: TRBJ2-3; V gene: TRBV7-8; clone size: -; D gene: -; CDR3 protein: CASSYKLTSPRTDTQYF; CDR3 DNA: TGTGCCAGCAGCTACAAACTCACTAGTCCTCGCACAGATACGCAGTATTTT
J gene: TRBJ2-3; V gene: TRBV28; clone size: -; D gene: -; CDR3 protein: CASSTPGFTGADTQYF; CDR3 DNA: TGTGCCAGCAGTACCCCAGGGTTCACGGGAGCAGATACGCAGTATTTT